Listed below are T cell receptor beta chains from one sample, sequenced in a study of CD8 T cells in Susac syndrome. TCRdb analysed the immunoSEQ multiplex PCR reads with MiXCR anew, one entry per CDR3 protein. This table has about 240,000 distinct CDR3 sequences, 90% to 96% appearing once. Sequenced input: CD4+ T cells from PBMCs. These receptors originate from a human donor with Susac syndrome. Both conserved end residues are part of each CDR3. The D gene is left open where the match is weak. Size values are once, few and many counts, or a class for expanded clones, and some rows have none.

DNA: TGCAGCGTTGTGACCTGGACTAGCGGGAGATGGGTCACAGATACGCAGTATTTT
CDR3: CSVVTWTSGRWVTDTQYF
V: TRBV29-1
size: -
J: TRBJ2-3
D: TRBD2

DNA: TGCGCCAGCATTCACAGGGGGATCGCCGAGCAGTACTTC
CDR3: CASIHRGIAEQYF
V: TRBV5-1
size: -
J: TRBJ2-7
D: TRBD1

DNA: TGTGCCAGCAGTCAGGGGGCTGACACAGATACGCAGTATTTT
CDR3: CASSQGADTDTQYF
V: TRBV2
size: -
J: TRBJ2-3
D: TRBD1

DNA: TGCAGTGCTAGAAACAGCAACTATGGCTACACCTTC
CDR3: CSARNSNYGYTF
V: TRBV20-1
size: -
J: TRBJ1-2
D: -

DNA: TGTGCCAGCAGCTCACGGACAGGGATGAATTCACCCCTCCACTTT
CDR3: CASSSRTGMNSPLHF
V: TRBV7-2
size: -
J: TRBJ1-6
D: TRBD1

DNA: TGCAGCGTGCTCCCGGGTCATAGCAATCAGCCCCAGCATTTT
CDR3: CSVLPGHSNQPQHF
V: TRBV29-1
size: -
J: TRBJ1-5
D: -

DNA: TGTGCCACCAGCGGTCCGGGATATTACAATGAGCAGTTCTTC
CDR3: CATSGPGYYNEQFF
V: TRBV15
size: -
J: TRBJ2-1
D: -

DNA: TGTGCCAGCAGCCTCGACAGGGAGGTTGGCTACACCTTC
CDR3: CASSLDREVGYTF
V: TRBV28
size: -
J: TRBJ1-2
D: TRBD1

DNA: TGTGCCGAACGACAGACGAACACCGGGGAGCTGTTTTTT
CDR3: CAERQTNTGELFF
V: TRBV30
size: -
J: TRBJ2-2
D: -

DNA: TGTGCCAGCTCACCAGGGAGCCGTGAGCAGTTCTTC
CDR3: CASSPGSREQFF
V: TRBV18
size: -
J: TRBJ2-1
D: -

DNA: TGTGCCAGCAATAACCCGAACACCGGGGAGCTGTTTTTT
CDR3: CASNNPNTGELFF
V: TRBV6-5
size: -
J: TRBJ2-2
D: -

DNA: TGCGCCAGCAGCCTTGGACTAAGCGAGCAGTACTTC
CDR3: CASSLGLSEQYF
V: TRBV5-1
size: -
J: TRBJ2-7
D: -

DNA: TGTGCCAGCTCTCGGATAAACACTGAAGCTTTCTTT
CDR3: CASSRINTEAFF
V: TRBV2
size: -
J: TRBJ1-1
D: -

DNA: TGTGCCACCAGCCGAGGAGGACAGGGGGCCAACGAGCAGTACTTC
CDR3: CATSRGGQGANEQYF
V: TRBV15
size: -
J: TRBJ2-7
D: TRBD1

DNA: TGTGCCAGCAGTTACTCGTGGGGACCGATAGAGACCCAGTACTTC
CDR3: CASSYSWGPIETQYF
V: TRBV6-5
size: -
J: TRBJ2-5
D: -

DNA: TGTGCCAGCAGTCTGGCTGGGACAGGGTCTCACAATGAGCAGTTCTTC
CDR3: CASSLAGTGSHNEQFF
V: TRBV12-3/TRBV12-4
size: -
J: TRBJ2-1
D: TRBD1

DNA: TGCAGTGCTGAACCTCAGCGGGAGGACACAGATACGCAGTATTTT
CDR3: CSAEPQREDTDTQYF
V: TRBV20-1
size: -
J: TRBJ2-3
D: TRBD2

DNA: TGTGCCAGCAGCGTAGCCTTGGACACGGTTGTGACTGAAGCTTTCTTT
CDR3: CASSVALDTVVTEAFF
V: TRBV9
size: -
J: TRBJ1-1
D: -

DNA: TGCAGTGCTAGAAACGGCAGGGTAGGCAATCAGCCCCAGCATTTT
CDR3: CSARNGRVGNQPQHF
V: TRBV20-1
size: -
J: TRBJ1-5
D: -

DNA: TGCGCCAGCAGCCCCTCCCCGGGCTTGGAGGACGAGCAGTACTTC
CDR3: CASSPSPGLEDEQYF
V: TRBV5-1
size: -
J: TRBJ2-7
D: -

DNA: TGTGCCAGCAGTCAGGTGGGACTACCGCAGTTCTTC
CDR3: CASSQVGLPQFF
V: TRBV6-6
size: -
J: TRBJ2-1
D: TRBD2

DNA: TGCAGCGTTGGGAGCACAGATACGCAGTATTTT
CDR3: CSVGSTDTQYF
V: TRBV29-1
size: -
J: TRBJ2-3
D: -

DNA: TGCAGTGCTAGAGATAGTCCTGGCGGCTACACCTTC
CDR3: CSARDSPGGYTF
V: TRBV20-1
size: -
J: TRBJ1-2
D: -

DNA: TGTGCCAGCAGTGCCGGGACTAGCGGGAGCGGTTACAATGAGCAGTTCTTC
CDR3: CASSAGTSGSGYNEQFF
V: TRBV2
size: once
J: TRBJ2-1
D: TRBD2

DNA: TGTGCCAGCAGTTACTCGTTGAGCAATCAGCCCCAGCATTTT
CDR3: CASSYSLSNQPQHF
V: TRBV6-2/TRBV6-3
size: once
J: TRBJ1-5
D: -

DNA: TGTGCCAGCAGCTTGTCATGGGCGCATGGCTACACCTTC
CDR3: CASSLSWAHGYTF
V: TRBV5-4
size: -
J: TRBJ1-2
D: -

DNA: TGCAGCGTTGATCGCCGGACAGAAGCTAACTATGGCTACACCTTC
CDR3: CSVDRRTEANYGYTF
V: TRBV29-1
size: -
J: TRBJ1-2
D: -

DNA: TGCAGTGCTAGTGGGGCAGGGGAGTCTCATGGCTACACCTTC
CDR3: CSASGAGESHGYTF
V: TRBV20-1
size: -
J: TRBJ1-2
D: -

DNA: TGTGCCAGCAGCATTAGCGGGAGGGTCGCCGGGGAGCTGTTTTTT
CDR3: CASSISGRVAGELFF
V: TRBV5-6
size: -
J: TRBJ2-2
D: TRBD2

DNA: TGTGCCAGCAGCTTGGACGGGGGCAAGGGGAACACTGAAGCTTTCTTT
CDR3: CASSLDGGKGNTEAFF
V: TRBV5-6
size: -
J: TRBJ1-1
D: -

DNA: TGTGCCAGCAGCTTTCCGGGGGCACGAGAGCAGTACTTC
CDR3: CASSFPGAREQYF
V: TRBV7-9
size: once
J: TRBJ2-7
D: -

DNA: TGTGCCAGCAGCCAAAGGCTCAATACGCAGTATTTT
CDR3: CASSQRLNTQYF
V: TRBV3-1
size: -
J: TRBJ2-3
D: -

DNA: TGCAGCGTTGAGGGGGAATTCACTGAAGCTTTCTTT
CDR3: CSVEGEFTEAFF
V: TRBV29-1
size: -
J: TRBJ1-1
D: -

DNA: TGCAGCGTTGAAGTCGGCAGGGGGCGAAACTACGAGCAGTACTTC
CDR3: CSVEVGRGRNYEQYF
V: TRBV29-1
size: once
J: TRBJ2-7
D: TRBD1

DNA: TGTGCCAGCTCACCACAGTCCCCTGCGGGCTGGCCAGATACGCAGTATTTT
CDR3: CASSPQSPAGWPDTQYF
V: TRBV18
size: -
J: TRBJ2-3
D: -

DNA: TGTGCCAGCAGTTACTACGAGGAGAGGATCGGGGGACAGTACTTC
CDR3: CASSYYEERIGGQYF
V: TRBV6-2/TRBV6-3
size: -
J: TRBJ2-7
D: -